The T cell receptor beta chain described here comes from a study of blood T cell repertoires in COVID-19. In the study overall: Samples of COVID-19 (acute and convalescent) were obtained from the United States, Italy and Spain. Nucleic acid was either cDNA or gDNA, and it came from T cells, B-cell-depleted T cells, or PBMCs.

The sample holds one count of this clone. As originally analysed: Quantification of nucleated cells was approximated via reference gene primer amplification. The method was immunoSEQ multiplex PCR; TCRdb's version includes in-frame clones alone and lacks a portion of them. The DNA was the basis for D and trimming; V, J and clone size are from that table. This sample has 120,000 to 150,000 clones; 88% occur once, and the top ten carry roughly 2%. V trimming: 4 bases; J trimming: 6 bases; junction bases outside the gene matches: 5. The CDR3 contains 15 residues. Germline loops: CDR1 LGHNA, CDR2 YSLEER. The chain has TRBV4-3 and TRBJ2-1; 11 bases fit TRBD1. Sequencing was performed on peripheral blood. The receptor's source is a human donor in a cohort sampled during active COVID-19. The CDR3 sequence is CASSLRTGGINEQFF. For the CDR3, the DNA is TGCGCCAGCAGCCTCCGGACAGGGGGCATCAATGAGCAGTTCTTC.